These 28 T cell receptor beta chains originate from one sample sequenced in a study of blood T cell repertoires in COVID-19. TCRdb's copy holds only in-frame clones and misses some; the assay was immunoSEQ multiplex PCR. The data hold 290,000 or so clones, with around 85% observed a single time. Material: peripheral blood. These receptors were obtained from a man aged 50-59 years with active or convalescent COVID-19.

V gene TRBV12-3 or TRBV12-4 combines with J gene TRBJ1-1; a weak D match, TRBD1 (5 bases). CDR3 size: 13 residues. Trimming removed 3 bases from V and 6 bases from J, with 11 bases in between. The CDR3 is CASSFLGEAEAFF. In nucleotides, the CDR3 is TGTGCCAGCAGTTTTCTAGGGGAAGCTGAAGCTTTCTTT.

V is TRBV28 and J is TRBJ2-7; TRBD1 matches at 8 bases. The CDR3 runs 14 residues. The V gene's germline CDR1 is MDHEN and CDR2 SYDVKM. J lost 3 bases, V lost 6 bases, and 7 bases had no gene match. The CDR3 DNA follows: TGTGCCAGCAGAACTATGACAGGGGTCTACGAGCAGTACTTC. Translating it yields CASRTMTGVYEQYF.

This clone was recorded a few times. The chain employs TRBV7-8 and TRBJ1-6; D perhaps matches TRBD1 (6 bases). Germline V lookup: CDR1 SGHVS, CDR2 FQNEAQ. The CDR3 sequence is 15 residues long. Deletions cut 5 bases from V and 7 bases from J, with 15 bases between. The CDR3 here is CASSPGRGGNSPLHF. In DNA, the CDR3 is TGTGCCAGCAGCCCAGGAAGGGGGGGAAATTCACCCCTCCACTTT.

Here the CDR3 DNA reads TGTGCCACCAGTGACCGCCGGGAGTTTCTTACGGGCACAGATACGCAGTATTTT. Residues: CATSDRREFLTGTDTQYF. The chain is built from TRBV24-1 and TRBJ2-3, with D possibly being TRBD2 (6 bases). Germline assignment: CDR1 KGHDR and CDR2 SFDVKD. The ends were cut back, 4 bases at V and 1 base at J, with 20 bases in the middle. This CDR3 has 18 amino acids.

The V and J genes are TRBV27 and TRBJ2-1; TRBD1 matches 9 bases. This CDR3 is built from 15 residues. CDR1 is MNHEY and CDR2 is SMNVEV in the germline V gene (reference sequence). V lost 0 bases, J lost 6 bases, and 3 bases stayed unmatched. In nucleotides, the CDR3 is TGTGCCAGCAGTTTATCGGGGACAGGGAGCAATGAGCAGTTCTTC. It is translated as CASSLSGTGSNEQFF.

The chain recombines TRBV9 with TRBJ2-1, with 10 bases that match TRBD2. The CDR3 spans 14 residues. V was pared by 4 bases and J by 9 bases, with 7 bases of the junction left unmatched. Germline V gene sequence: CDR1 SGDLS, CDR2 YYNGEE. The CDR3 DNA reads TGTGCCAGCAGCCCCGAGGTAGCGGGAGGTGAGCAGTTCTTC. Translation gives CASSPEVAGGEQFF.

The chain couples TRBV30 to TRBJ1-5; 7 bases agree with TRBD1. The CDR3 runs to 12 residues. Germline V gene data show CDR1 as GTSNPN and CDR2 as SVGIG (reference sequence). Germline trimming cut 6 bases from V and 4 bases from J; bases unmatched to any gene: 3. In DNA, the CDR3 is TGTGCCTGTGGGACAGCGAATCAGCCCCAGCATTTT. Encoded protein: CACGTANQPQHF.

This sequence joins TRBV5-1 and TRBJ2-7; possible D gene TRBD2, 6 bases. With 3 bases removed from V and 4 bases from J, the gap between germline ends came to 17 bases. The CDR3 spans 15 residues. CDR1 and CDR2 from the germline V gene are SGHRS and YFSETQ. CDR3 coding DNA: TGCGCCAGCAGCTCGTCCGCGGGACTCCAATACGAGCAGTACTTC. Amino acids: CASSSSAGLQYEQYF.

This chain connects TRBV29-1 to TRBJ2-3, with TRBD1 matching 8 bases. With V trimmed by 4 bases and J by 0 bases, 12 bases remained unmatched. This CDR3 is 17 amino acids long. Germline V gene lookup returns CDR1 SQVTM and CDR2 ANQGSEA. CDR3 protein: CSVGLRQGPSSTDTQYF. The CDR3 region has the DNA TGCAGCGTTGGATTGCGACAGGGGCCTTCTAGCACAGATACGCAGTATTTT.

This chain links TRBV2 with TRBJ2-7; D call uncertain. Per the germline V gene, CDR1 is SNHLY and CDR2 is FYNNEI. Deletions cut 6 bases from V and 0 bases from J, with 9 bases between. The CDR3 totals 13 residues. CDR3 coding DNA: TGTGCCAGCAGCCTCCAAGCCTCCTACGAGCAGTACTTC. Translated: CASSLQASYEQYF.

CDR3 coding DNA: TGTGCCAGCAGCCACGGACAGGGGGTGTCAGATACGCAGTATTTT. Its protein product is CASSHGQGVSDTQYF. V usage is TRBV11-3 and J usage is TRBJ2-3; 10 bases agree with TRBD1. This CDR3 has 15 amino acids. Germline-derived CDR1 and CDR2 are SGHNT and YENEEA. Germline trimming cut 5 bases from V and 4 bases from J; bases unmatched to any gene: 6.

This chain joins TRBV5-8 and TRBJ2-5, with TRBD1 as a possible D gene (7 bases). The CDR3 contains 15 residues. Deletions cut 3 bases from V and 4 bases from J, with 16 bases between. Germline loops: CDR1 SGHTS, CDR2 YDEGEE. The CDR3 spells CASSSPRQGGETQYF. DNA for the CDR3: TGTGCCAGCAGCTCCCCCCGACAGGGAGGAGAGACCCAGTACTTC.

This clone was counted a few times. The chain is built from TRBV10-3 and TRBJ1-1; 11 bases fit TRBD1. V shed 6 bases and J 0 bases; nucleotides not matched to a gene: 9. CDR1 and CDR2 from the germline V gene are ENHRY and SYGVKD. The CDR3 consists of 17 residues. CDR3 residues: CAIRPGQGETLNTEAFF. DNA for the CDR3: TGTGCCATCAGGCCGGGACAGGGGGAAACTCTGAACACTGAAGCTTTCTTT.

As DNA, the CDR3 is TGTGCCAGCAGCCGAGACTCGGCCTCTGGAAACACCATATATTTT. This codes for CASSRDSASGNTIYF. The chain recombines TRBV6-5 with TRBJ1-3; D gene ambiguous. The V and J ends lost 6 bases and 0 bases respectively, with 12 bases between them. The germline gives CDR1 MNHEY, CDR2 SVGAGI. This CDR3 has 15 amino acids.

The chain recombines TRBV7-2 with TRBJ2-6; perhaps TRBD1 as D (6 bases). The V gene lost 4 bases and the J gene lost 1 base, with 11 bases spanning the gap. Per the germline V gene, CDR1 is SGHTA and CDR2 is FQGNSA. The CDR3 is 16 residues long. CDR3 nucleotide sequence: TGTGCCAGCAGCTCCCAAACAGGGTCTGGGGCCAACGTCCTGACTTTC. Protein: CASSSQTGSGANVLTF.

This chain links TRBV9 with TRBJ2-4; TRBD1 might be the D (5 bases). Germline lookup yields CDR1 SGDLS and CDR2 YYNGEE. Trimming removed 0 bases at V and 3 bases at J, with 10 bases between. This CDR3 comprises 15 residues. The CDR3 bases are TGTGCCAGCAGCGTAGAGGGGCCCATCAAAAACATTCAGTACTTC. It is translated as CASSVEGPIKNIQYF.

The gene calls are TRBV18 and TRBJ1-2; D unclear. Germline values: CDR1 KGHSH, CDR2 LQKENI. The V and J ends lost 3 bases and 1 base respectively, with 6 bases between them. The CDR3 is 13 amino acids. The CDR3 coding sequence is TGTGCCAGCTCACCGGGCAGTAACTATGGCTACACCTTC. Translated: CASSPGSNYGYTF.

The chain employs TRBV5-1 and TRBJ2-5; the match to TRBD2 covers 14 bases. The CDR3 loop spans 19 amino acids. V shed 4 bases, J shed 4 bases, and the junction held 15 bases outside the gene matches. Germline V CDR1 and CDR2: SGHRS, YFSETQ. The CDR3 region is CASSTRPPATSGRGETQYF. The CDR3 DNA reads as TGCGCCAGCAGCACGAGGCCCCCCGCGACTAGCGGGAGGGGAGAGACCCAGTACTTC.

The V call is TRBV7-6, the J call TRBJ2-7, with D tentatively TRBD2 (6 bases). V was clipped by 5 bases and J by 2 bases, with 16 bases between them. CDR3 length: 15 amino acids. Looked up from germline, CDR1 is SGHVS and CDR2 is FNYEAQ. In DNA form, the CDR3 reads TGTGCCAGCAGCCGTGGGGGGTCTGGGACCTACGAGCAGTACTTC. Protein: CASSRGGSGTYEQYF.

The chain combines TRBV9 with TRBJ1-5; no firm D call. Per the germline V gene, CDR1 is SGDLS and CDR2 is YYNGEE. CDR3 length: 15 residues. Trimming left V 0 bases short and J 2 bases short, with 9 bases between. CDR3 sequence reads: CASSVAAGGNQPQHF. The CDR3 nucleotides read TGTGCCAGCAGCGTAGCGGCCGGGGGCAATCAGCCCCAGCATTTT.

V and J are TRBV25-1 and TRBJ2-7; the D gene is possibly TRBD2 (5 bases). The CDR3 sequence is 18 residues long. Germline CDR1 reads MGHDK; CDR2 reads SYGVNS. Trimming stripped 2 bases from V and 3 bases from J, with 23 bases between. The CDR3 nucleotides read TGTGCCAGCAGTGAAACCTCTGCTAGCTCCCTCAAAATCTACGAGCAGTACTTC. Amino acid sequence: CASSETSASSLKIYEQYF.

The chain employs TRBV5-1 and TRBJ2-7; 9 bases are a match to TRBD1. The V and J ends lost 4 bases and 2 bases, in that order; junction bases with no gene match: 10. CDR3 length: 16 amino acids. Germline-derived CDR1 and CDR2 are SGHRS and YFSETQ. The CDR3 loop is CASSPDGQGRTYEQYF. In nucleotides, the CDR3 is TGCGCCAGCAGCCCCGATGGACAGGGGAGGACCTACGAGCAGTACTTC.

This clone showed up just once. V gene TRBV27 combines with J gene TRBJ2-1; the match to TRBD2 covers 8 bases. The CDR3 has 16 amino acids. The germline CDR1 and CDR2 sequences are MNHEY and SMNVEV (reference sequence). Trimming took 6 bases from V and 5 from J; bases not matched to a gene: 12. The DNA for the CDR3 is TGTGCCAGCAGCCTCCGAACGGGACTAGTAGACAATGAGCAGTTCTTC. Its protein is CASSLRTGLVDNEQFF.

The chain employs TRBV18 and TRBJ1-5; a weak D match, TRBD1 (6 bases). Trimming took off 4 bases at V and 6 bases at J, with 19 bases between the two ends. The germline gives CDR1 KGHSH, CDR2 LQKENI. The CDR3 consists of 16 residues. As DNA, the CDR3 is TGTGCCAGCTCACGTAACAGGGATGCTTTGGGTCAGCCCCAGCATTTT. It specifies CASSRNRDALGQPQHF.

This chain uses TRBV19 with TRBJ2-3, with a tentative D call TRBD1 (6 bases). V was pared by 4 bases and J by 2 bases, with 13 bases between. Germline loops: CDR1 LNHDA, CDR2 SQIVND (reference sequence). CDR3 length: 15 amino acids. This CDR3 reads CASSSRTAITDTQYF. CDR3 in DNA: TGTGCCAGTAGTAGTAGGACAGCAATCACAGATACGCAGTATTTT.

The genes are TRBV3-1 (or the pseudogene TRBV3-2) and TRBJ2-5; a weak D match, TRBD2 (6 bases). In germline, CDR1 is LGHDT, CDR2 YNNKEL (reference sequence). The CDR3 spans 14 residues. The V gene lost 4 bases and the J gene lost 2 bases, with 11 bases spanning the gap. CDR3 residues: CASSLLTRQETQYF. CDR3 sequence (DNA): TGTGCCAGCAGCCTGTTGACTAGGCAAGAGACCCAGTACTTC.

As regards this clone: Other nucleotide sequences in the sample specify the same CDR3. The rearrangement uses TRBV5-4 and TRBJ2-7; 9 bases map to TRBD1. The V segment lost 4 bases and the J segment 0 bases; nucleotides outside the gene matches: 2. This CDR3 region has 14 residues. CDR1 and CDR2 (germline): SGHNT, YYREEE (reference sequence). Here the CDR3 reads CASSLGQGSYEQYF. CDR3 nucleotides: TGTGCCAGCAGCCTGGGACAGGGCTCCTACGAGCAGTACTTC. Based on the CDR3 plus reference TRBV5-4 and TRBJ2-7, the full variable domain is ETGVTQSPTHLIKTRGQQVTLRCSSQSGHNTVSWYQQALGQGPQFIFQYYREEENGRGNFPPRFSGLQFPNYSSELNVNALELDDSALYLCASSLGQGSYEQYFGPGTRLTVT.

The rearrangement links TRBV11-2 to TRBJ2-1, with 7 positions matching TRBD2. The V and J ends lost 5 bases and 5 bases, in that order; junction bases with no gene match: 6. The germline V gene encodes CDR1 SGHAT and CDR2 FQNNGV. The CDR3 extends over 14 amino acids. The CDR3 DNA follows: TGTGCCAGCAGCCGGGACTACCAGGACAATGAGCAGTTCTTC. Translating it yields CASSRDYQDNEQFF.